This TCR beta chain was captured in a study of response to subunit inactivated influenza vaccine. Study-level results: Each seasonal flu vaccination may recruit only limited new T cells, authors suggested.

TCRdb called the RT-PCR reads again in MiXCR, with one record for every CDR3 protein. The profile covers under 950,000 distinct CDR3 sequences, with approximately 21% appearing a single time and about 10% taken by the ten largest. About this clonotype itself: Its antigen is not known.

The germline V gene has CDR1 MNHEY and CDR2 SMNVEV (reference sequence). V lost 6 bases to trimming and J lost 5 bases, with 11 bases between them. The CDR3 consists of 13 residues. The gene calls are TRBV27 and TRBJ1-5; D is possibly TRBD1 (6 bases). This clonotype was obtained from a man over 45 who received an inactivated influenza vaccine. This specimen consisted of PBMCs from blood, obtained around 5 days after vaccination. For the CDR3, the DNA is TGTGCCAGCAGCGTGGGGGGGCATCAGCCCCAGCATTTT. This translates into CASSVGGHQPQHF.